These T cell receptor beta chains were read from a single sample in a study of cytomegalovirus exposure and HLA in healthy donors. The data were produced by immunoSEQ multiplex PCR, yet TCRdb's version contains in-frame clones alone and is incomplete. The sample records around 67,000 clones, about 60% being singletons. Sequencing used PBMCs. Source of these receptors: a woman between 45 and 60 years old in good health and CMV-seronegative. Both conserved end residues are part of each CDR3. Each record gives: D gene, clone size, J gene, V gene, CDR3 DNA, CDR3 protein. D genes are given only for firm matches. Clone size is stated in some rows and not others, as once, few, many or a class when expanded.

d_gene: TRBD1; abundance: .; j_gene: TRBJ2-7; v_gene: TRBV27; CDR3nt: TGTGCCAGCAGGTTCCTAACAGGGGGTGGGTACGAGCAGTACTTC; CDR3aa: CASRFLTGGGYEQYF
d_gene: .; abundance: .; j_gene: TRBJ2-3; v_gene: TRBV21-1; CDR3nt: TGTGCCAGCAGCAAAGTTAGCCCTGGCGGGGAGGGGGATACGCAGTATTTT; CDR3aa: CASSKVSPGGEGDTQYF
d_gene: .; abundance: .; j_gene: TRBJ2-7; v_gene: TRBV5-4; CDR3nt: TGTGCCAGCAGCTTTAGCGGTTTTACCTACGAGCAGTACTTC; CDR3aa: CASSFSGFTYEQYF
d_gene: .; abundance: few; j_gene: TRBJ1-6; v_gene: TRBV7-2; CDR3nt: TGTGCCAGCAGCTTGCTTACGGGTAACAATTCACCCCTCCACTTT; CDR3aa: CASSLLTGNNSPLHF
d_gene: TRBD2; abundance: .; j_gene: TRBJ2-7; v_gene: TRBV5-4; CDR3nt: TGTGCCAGCAGCTTGACTAGCGGGAGTTACGAGCAGTACTTC; CDR3aa: CASSLTSGSYEQYF
d_gene: .; abundance: .; j_gene: TRBJ1-1; v_gene: TRBV15; CDR3nt: TGTGCCACCAGCGGAGGACAGCCGAACACTGAAGCTTTCTTT; CDR3aa: CATSGGQPNTEAFF
d_gene: TRBD2; abundance: once; j_gene: TRBJ2-1; v_gene: TRBV6-5; CDR3nt: TGTGCCAGCAGGACAGCGGGAGACGCCTACAATGAGCAGTTCTTC; CDR3aa: CASRTAGDAYNEQFF
d_gene: .; abundance: few; j_gene: TRBJ2-3; v_gene: TRBV29-1; CDR3nt: TGCAGCGTTGATGGGGGGGCGCAGGGGATTGATACGCAGTATTTT; CDR3aa: CSVDGGAQGIDTQYF
d_gene: .; abundance: .; j_gene: TRBJ1-2; v_gene: TRBV28; CDR3nt: TGTGCCAGCAGTCTCGGGGGGGCGAGCGGCTACACCTTC; CDR3aa: CASSLGGASGYTF
d_gene: TRBD2; abundance: .; j_gene: TRBJ2-1; v_gene: TRBV6-4; CDR3nt: TGTGCCAGCAGTAGCGGGAGGGATTACAATGAGCAGTTCTTC; CDR3aa: CASSSGRDYNEQFF
d_gene: .; abundance: .; j_gene: TRBJ1-2; v_gene: TRBV29-1; CDR3nt: TGCATTACCTCGCCGGGGACTAACTATGGCTACACCTTC; CDR3aa: CITSPGTNYGYTF
d_gene: TRBD2; abundance: .; j_gene: TRBJ2-1; v_gene: TRBV29-1; CDR3nt: TGCAGCGTTGAAGACGACCTTAGCGGGCCTGGTGACAATGAGCAGTTCTTC; CDR3aa: CSVEDDLSGPGDNEQFF
d_gene: TRBD2; abundance: .; j_gene: TRBJ2-2; v_gene: TRBV10-3; CDR3nt: TGTGCCACCCGCGCGGGAGGGCTGAACACCGGGGAGCTGTTTTTT; CDR3aa: CATRAGGLNTGELFF
d_gene: TRBD2; abundance: .; j_gene: TRBJ2-7; v_gene: TRBV18; CDR3nt: TGTGCCAGCTCACAAGGACTAGCGGGAGGGGAGCAGTACTTC; CDR3aa: CASSQGLAGGEQYF
d_gene: TRBD2; abundance: few; j_gene: TRBJ2-7; v_gene: TRBV7-2; CDR3nt: TGTGCCAGCAGCTTACTACTAGCGGGAGGACCGACGTACTTC; CDR3aa: CASSLLLAGGPTYF
d_gene: TRBD2; abundance: few; j_gene: TRBJ2-7; v_gene: TRBV7-2; CDR3nt: TGTGCCAGCAGCTTTAGCGGGAACTACGAGCAGTACTTC; CDR3aa: CASSFSGNYEQYF
d_gene: TRBD1; abundance: .; j_gene: TRBJ2-2; v_gene: TRBV5-4; CDR3nt: TGTGCCAGCAGCTCAGGGGGAACCGGGGAGCTGTTTTTT; CDR3aa: CASSSGGTGELFF
d_gene: .; abundance: .; j_gene: TRBJ1-4; v_gene: TRBV30; CDR3nt: TGTGCCTGGAGCATCGGACAGCCCCAGAATGAAAAACTGTTTTTT; CDR3aa: CAWSIGQPQNEKLFF
d_gene: .; abundance: .; j_gene: TRBJ1-2; v_gene: TRBV5-8; CDR3nt: TGTGCCAGCAGCTTGAAGCATTATGGCTACACCTTC; CDR3aa: CASSLKHYGYTF
d_gene: TRBD2; abundance: .; j_gene: TRBJ2-5; v_gene: TRBV7-7; CDR3nt: TGTGCTAGCAGCTTAGGTCTTAGCGGGAGAGGCCAAGAGACCCAGTACTTC; CDR3aa: CASSLGLSGRGQETQYF
d_gene: .; abundance: .; j_gene: TRBJ2-7; v_gene: TRBV6-5; CDR3nt: TGTGCCAGTACCGCCGTAGCGCCAGGTGGTGAGCAGTACTTC; CDR3aa: CASTAVAPGGEQYF
d_gene: .; abundance: .; j_gene: TRBJ1-6; v_gene: TRBV4-1; CDR3nt: TGCGCCAGCAGCCGGCAGTTCGGGGACACAGAGAATTCACCCCTCCACTTT; CDR3aa: CASSRQFGDTENSPLHF
d_gene: .; abundance: .; j_gene: TRBJ2-2; v_gene: TRBV2; CDR3nt: TGTGCCACCAATCCACGGGAACCCACCGGGGAGCTGTTTTTT; CDR3aa: CATNPREPTGELFF
d_gene: .; abundance: .; j_gene: TRBJ1-5; v_gene: TRBV6-5; CDR3nt: TGTGCCAGCAGTTCGTCCTTAGAAAGGCCCCAGCATTTT; CDR3aa: CASSSSLERPQHF
d_gene: .; abundance: .; j_gene: TRBJ2-5; v_gene: TRBV14; CDR3nt: TGTGCCAGCGGACACGGAGGGGGCAACTTAGACCAAGAGACCCAGTACTTC; CDR3aa: CASGHGGGNLDQETQYF
d_gene: .; abundance: .; j_gene: TRBJ2-5; v_gene: TRBV13; CDR3nt: TGTGCCAGCAGCTTAGCGCAGGGGATAGAGACCCAGTACTTC; CDR3aa: CASSLAQGIETQYF
d_gene: .; abundance: .; j_gene: TRBJ2-2; v_gene: TRBV13; CDR3nt: TGTGCCAGCAGCATTGCCTTCGGACGGGGAGCCGGGGAGCTGTTTTTT; CDR3aa: CASSIAFGRGAGELFF
d_gene: .; abundance: .; j_gene: TRBJ1-2; v_gene: TRBV19; CDR3nt: TGTGCCAGTAGTATAGCTCAGAACGGCTACACCTTC; CDR3aa: CASSIAQNGYTF
d_gene: .; abundance: .; j_gene: TRBJ2-2; v_gene: TRBV27; CDR3nt: TGTGCCAGCGGGGGCCCTATGGGGTACACCGGGGAGCTGTTTTTT; CDR3aa: CASGGPMGYTGELFF
d_gene: TRBD2; abundance: .; j_gene: TRBJ2-7; v_gene: TRBV7-2; CDR3nt: TGTGCCAGCAGCTCTTATACACGGACTAGCGGAGGACTCTGGCAGTACTTC; CDR3aa: CASSSYTRTSGGLWQYF
d_gene: .; abundance: .; j_gene: TRBJ1-4; v_gene: TRBV19; CDR3nt: TGTGCCAGTACCCGGGGAACTAATGAAAAACTGTTTTTT; CDR3aa: CASTRGTNEKLFF
d_gene: TRBD1; abundance: .; j_gene: TRBJ2-7; v_gene: TRBV5-1; CDR3nt: TGCGCCAGCACCCTGACAGGGTTCTCCTACGAGCAGTACTTC; CDR3aa: CASTLTGFSYEQYF
d_gene: TRBD1; abundance: .; j_gene: TRBJ1-1; v_gene: TRBV27; CDR3nt: TGTGCCAGCAGTTTACTGCGACAGGGGGACACTGAAGCTTTCTTT; CDR3aa: CASSLLRQGDTEAFF
d_gene: TRBD1; abundance: many; j_gene: TRBJ2-7; v_gene: TRBV28; CDR3nt: TGTGCCAGCACCAAGACAGGGGCCGAGCAGTACTTC; CDR3aa: CASTKTGAEQYF
d_gene: .; abundance: .; j_gene: TRBJ1-1; v_gene: TRBV29-1; CDR3nt: TGCAGCGTTGAGGAACAACAGTACACTGAAGCTTTCTTT; CDR3aa: CSVEEQQYTEAFF
d_gene: .; abundance: .; j_gene: TRBJ1-1; v_gene: TRBV10-3; CDR3nt: TGTGCCATCAGTGTATCGGGGGGCCCTGAAGCTTTCTTT; CDR3aa: CAISVSGGPEAFF
d_gene: .; abundance: few; j_gene: TRBJ1-2; v_gene: TRBV19; CDR3nt: TGTGCCAGTAGGCAAAGGACAGAGCATAACTATGGCTACACCTTC; CDR3aa: CASRQRTEHNYGYTF
d_gene: .; abundance: .; j_gene: TRBJ2-7; v_gene: TRBV27; CDR3nt: TGTGCCAGCAGCGGCGGGACCGCCTACGAGCAGTACTTC; CDR3aa: CASSGGTAYEQYF